These T cell receptor beta chains were read from a single sample in a study of OX40 agonist ivuxolimab in advanced cancers. The method was immunoSEQ multiplex PCR; TCRdb's version includes in-frame clones alone and lacks a portion of them. The sample includes around 74,000 clones, 80% to 90% of them seen just once. The input for sequencing was CD4+ or CD8+ T cells sorted from blood, taken in a trial of the OX40 agonist ivuxolimab. The receptors derive from an adult with an advanced solid tumor such as melanoma, head and neck, liver or kidney cancer. The conserved cysteine and the conserved F or W are not part of the CDR3 here. Each record gives: CDR3 protein, V gene, J gene.

ASNTGNNEKLF	TRBV19	TRBJ1-4
ASRIGPGGYT	TRBV6-5	TRBJ1-2
ASSPGPDQPQH	TRBV19	TRBJ1-5
ASSISSKNIQY	TRBV11-2	TRBJ2-4
ASSEARTEQY	TRBV6-1	TRBJ2-7
ASSYSSHPLVAF	TRBV6-6	TRBJ1-1
ASSVGGEQF	TRBV9	TRBJ2-1
ASSLIGGRQGAVEQY	TRBV7-2	TRBJ2-7
ASLGGDRIYNEQF	TRBV21-1	TRBJ2-1
ASSQEIRGGYGYT	TRBV4-2	TRBJ1-2
ATSRGTRGPTEAF	TRBV15	TRBJ1-1
ASSLRVERKYEQY	TRBV6-1	TRBJ2-7
ASSADRQGWETQY	TRBV18	TRBJ2-5
SVGQGAYEQY	TRBV29-1	TRBJ2-7
AWITWGRKSAEAF	TRBV30	TRBJ1-1
ASTTTGGVPLEQY	TRBV6-1	TRBJ2-7
ASSLRTGQNTGELF	TRBV18	TRBJ2-2
SGREGHQNTEAF	TRBV29-1	TRBJ1-1
ASSFTVQGGELYGYT	TRBV7-2	TRBJ1-2
ASSLAKLAGGRQETQY	TRBV5-1	TRBJ2-5
ASSSIGSADEQF	TRBV6-5	TRBJ2-1
SVGGFNQPQH	TRBV29-1	TRBJ1-5
ASRYGNEQF	TRBV6-1	TRBJ2-1
AWARRDRDKLF	TRBV30	TRBJ1-4
SVEGGSTNEKLF	TRBV29-1	TRBJ1-4
ASSSHESLRGTGYT	TRBV5-1	TRBJ1-2
ASSTGLAGSYEQY	TRBV5-1	TRBJ2-7
ASIDRGQTEAF	TRBV6-6	TRBJ1-1
ASGLTGGKETQY	TRBV12-5	TRBJ2-5
ASSLDPGSTEAF	TRBV7-2	TRBJ1-1
ASSHLQTGPYEQY	TRBV23-1	TRBJ2-7
AWSRWTGSNTEAF	TRBV30	TRBJ1-1
ASSLGARGAGDTQY	TRBV5-1	TRBJ2-3
ASSLGQGYYEQY	TRBV5-1	TRBJ2-7
ASSFPGSYNEQF	TRBV7-9	TRBJ2-1